This T cell receptor (beta chain) was captured by sequencing in a study of somatic mutations in cytotoxic T cells in rheumatoid arthritis (dated by TCRdb to 2016 to 2017). Study-level background: Some V beta antibody-stained T-cell populations were flow-sorted on a FACSAria II or Sony SH800 at nearly 100% purity, and sorted V beta1+ cells also underwent TCRB sequencing. The median ages of the patient and control groups were essentially identical. To characterize clonality, the study used TCRB deep sequencing while asking whether somatic mutations are carried by expanded CD8+ T-cell clones in newly diagnosed, untreated rheumatoid arthritis. TCRB deep sequencing covered about 60 patients with rheumatoid arthritis along with approximately 20 healthy controls.

Summary of the overall study and its limitations: In 8 out of 65 patients, more than 20% of CD8+ cells belonged to the largest CD8+ clone, while several identical CD8+ TCRB sequences were shared between blood and synovial fluid. Healthy controls showed no age-related increase in CD8+ clonality, whereas patients did (Spearman r ~ 0.5). CD8+ T-cell clonality in rheumatoid arthritis patients was not significantly different from that in age-matched healthy controls. It was unknown which antigens the expanded CD8+ clones targeted, and their absence from virus-specific databases did not exclude viral specificity. No adjustment for multiple comparisons was made for the slight TRBV07 underrepresentation in patients.

Taken from the germline V gene, the CDR1 and CDR2 loops are SNHLY and FYNNEI. The CDR3 numbers 16 residues from cysteine through phenylalanine. Just CDR3 DNA is preserved here, 48 bases in frame from base 1. Deletion took 1 base off V and 3 bases off J, with a span of 13 bases between the germline ends. Genomic DNA underwent TCRB CDR3 sequencing using the immunoSEQ assay. The authors' pipeline ran thus. The analyses included only productive TCRB rearrangements. Defining a clone by its unique TCRB CDR3 sequence, the study calculated clonality as a productive clonality index derived from Shannon entropy. The template counts of each clone relative to the total templates per sample were used to calculate repertoire overlap between two samples. V-gene usage measured by flow cytometry correlated with TCRB sequencing V-gene usage, with a Spearman r of around 0.59. As stored in TCRdb, this immuneACCESS dataset retains in-frame rearrangements with V and J assigned. A fraction of the clones does not appear; measured against another copy, unresolved V genes explain less than half of the discrepancy, and the remainder lacks a known reason. V and J calls and clone size come straight from that table; D and trimming were deduced from the DNA. The sample table contains some 27,000 clones; only one count was recorded for over 65% of them. Approximately 10% of the sample is held by the ten biggest clonotypes.

With a median age of approximately 56 years (range about 21-75) and roughly 60% female, the healthy controls consisted of about 21 blood donors whose buffy coats were used. Positive magnetic bead selection on an AutoMACS was used to isolate CD4+ and CD8+ cells, with flow cytometry used to check purity. Ficoll-Paque PLUS density gradient separation was used to isolate peripheral blood mononuclear cells. DNA from CD4-enriched, CD8-enriched or PBMC samples was extracted using Nucleospin Tissue or Tissue XS kits and then quantified on a Qubit 2.0 fluorometer. Comments on this clone: The specificity of this receptor is unknown. The input lacks base qualities; no much larger clone sits a single base away.

This sequence uses TRBV2 and TRBJ1-5, and perhaps TRBD1 as D gene, on 5 matching bases. This sequence was found in a woman aged 18-29 years in good health. The sample was CD8+ T cells sorted from blood. The nucleotides read TGTGCCAGCAGTGAAGAGGGAGGGGCACTCAATCAGCCCCAGCATTTT. This is translated as CASSEEGGALNQPQHF.